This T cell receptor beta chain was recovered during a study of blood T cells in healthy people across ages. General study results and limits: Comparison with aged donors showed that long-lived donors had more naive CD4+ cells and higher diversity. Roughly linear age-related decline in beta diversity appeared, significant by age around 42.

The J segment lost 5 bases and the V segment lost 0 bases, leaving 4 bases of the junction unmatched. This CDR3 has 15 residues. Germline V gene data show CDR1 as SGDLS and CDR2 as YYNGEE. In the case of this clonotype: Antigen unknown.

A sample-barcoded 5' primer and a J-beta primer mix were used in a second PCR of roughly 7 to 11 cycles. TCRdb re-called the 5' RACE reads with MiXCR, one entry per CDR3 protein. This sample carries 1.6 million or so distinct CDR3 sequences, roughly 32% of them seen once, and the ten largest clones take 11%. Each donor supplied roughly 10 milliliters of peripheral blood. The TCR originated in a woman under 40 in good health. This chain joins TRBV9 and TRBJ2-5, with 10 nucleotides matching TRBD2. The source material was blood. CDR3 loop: CASSVASGGRETQYF. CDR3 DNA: TGTGCCAGCAGCGTAGCTAGCGGGGGCCGGGAGACCCAGTACTTC.